This TCR beta chain originates from a study of T cells after yellow fever vaccination. As for the study in general: SMART-Seq v4 Ultra Low Input handled preparation of low-cell-number fractions.

This clonotype has at least ten counts. Its target is unknown. The study made its TCR cDNA through 5'RACE template switching. That step introduced a universal primer site along with UMIs. A single record per CDR3 protein comes from TCRdb applying MiXCR to the 5' RACE reads. The sample shows approximately 580,000 distinct CDR3 sequences, approximately 16% of them seen only once. CDR1 is LGHNA, CDR2 YNFKEQ, per germline. With 0 bases removed from V and 2 bases from J, the gap between germline ends came to 11 bases. CDR3 size: 16 residues. Whole-study findings and limits: Researchers cautioned that FACS-sorted repertoires could harbor abundant clonotypes contaminating from the bulk population. Among all clonotypes, a small share was observed in both CD4 and CD8 compartments.

This clonotype was obtained from a man between 18 and 35 years old who received the YFV17D yellow fever vaccine. This chain uses TRBV4-2 with TRBJ2-1; weak D call: TRBD2 (6 bases). The sample in question was PBMCs, obtained 4 to 6 days after the first yellow fever vaccination. Written as DNA, the CDR3 is TGTGCCAGCAGCCAAGATTCCCCGGGAGCCTACAATGAGCAGTTCTTC. Protein product: CASSQDSPGAYNEQFF.